This is a list of T cell receptor beta chains from one sample in a study of T cell responses to AZD1222 COVID-19 vaccine. Assay used: immunoSEQ multiplex PCR; TCRdb lists only in-frame clones, some missing. The repertoire holds 80,000 or so clones, with about nine tenths as singletons. Material: peripheral blood, obtained on day 0 of AZD1222 vaccination. The receptors were sampled from an adult in good health. Each CDR3 is given with its conserved first and last residue. The order of the fields is J gene, V gene, clone size, D gene, CDR3 protein, CDR3 DNA. The D gene is left open where the match is weak. Clone size, where shown, is once, few, many, or a class for clones that have expanded.

TRBJ2-7	TRBV5-6	-	-	CASSLLQSTSYEQYF	TGTGCCAGCAGCTTGCTACAGTCGACGTCCTACGAGCAGTACTTC
TRBJ1-3	TRBV30	-	-	CAWRTGNTIYF	TGTGCCTGGAGGACTGGAAACACCATATATTTT
TRBJ1-1	TRBV28	-	-	CASSLLALENTEAFF	TGTGCCAGCAGTTTATTGGCGTTGGAGAACACTGAAGCTTTCTTT
TRBJ1-2	TRBV29-1	-	-	CSVIFKEETF	TGCAGCGTTATCTTCAAGGAAGAAACCTTC
TRBJ1-1	TRBV19	-	-	CASSKTRQAMNTEAFF	TGTGCCAGTAGCAAGACGAGACAGGCCATGAACACTGAAGCTTTCTTT
TRBJ2-7	TRBV30	-	-	CAWSVRQGKVYEQYF	TGTGCCTGGAGTGTACGGCAGGGGAAGGTCTACGAGCAGTACTTC
TRBJ1-1	TRBV5-1	-	-	CASSIRPHRQLEAFF	TGCGCCAGCAGCATCCGACCACATCGGCAGCTTGAAGCTTTCTTT
TRBJ1-5	TRBV6-2/TRBV6-3	-	-	CASSYQAARGDQPQHF	TGTGCCAGCAGTTATCAGGCAGCCCGAGGCGATCAGCCCCAGCATTTT
TRBJ1-2	TRBV28	-	TRBD1	CASSFQGQGYGYTF	TGTGCCAGCAGTTTCCAGGGACAGGGGTATGGCTACACCTTC
TRBJ1-1	TRBV5-4	-	TRBD1	CASRTGTGNEAFF	TGTGCCAGCAGAACCGGGACAGGGAATGAAGCTTTCTTT
TRBJ1-4	TRBV9	-	-	CASSVGQGGEKLFF	TGTGCCAGCAGCGTAGGGCAGGGTGGTGAAAAACTGTTTTTT
TRBJ2-7	TRBV6-5	-	TRBD1	CASSYRDRDYEQYF	TGTGCCAGCAGTTACAGGGACAGGGACTACGAGCAGTACTTC
TRBJ1-2	TRBV6-5	-	-	CASSPFGGGNYGYTF	TGTGCCAGCAGTCCGTTTGGGGGGGGCAACTATGGCTACACCTTC
TRBJ1-4	TRBV20-1	once	-	CSAQGNEKLFF	TGCAGTGCCCAGGGCAATGAAAAACTGTTTTTT
TRBJ1-3	TRBV7-9	-	-	CASSLGWGSGNTIYF	TGTGCCAGCAGCTTAGGTTGGGGCTCTGGAAACACCATATATTTT
TRBJ1-1	TRBV12-3/TRBV12-4	-	-	CASSLTERPEAFF	TGTGCCAGCAGTTTAACGGAAAGGCCTGAAGCTTTCTTT
TRBJ1-6	TRBV23-1	-	-	CASSQSEGTSPLHF	TGCGCCAGCAGTCAATCGGAGGGGACTTCACCCCTCCACTTT
TRBJ2-7	TRBV5-4	-	-	CASSFKTYEQYF	TGTGCCAGCAGCTTCAAGACCTACGAGCAGTACTTC
TRBJ2-2	TRBV4-2	-	TRBD2	CASSLPPGGGNTGELFF	TGTGCCAGCAGCCTCCCACCTGGCGGGGGGAACACCGGGGAGCTGTTTTTT
TRBJ2-2	TRBV6-4	-	-	CASSDGGGTGELFF	TGTGCCAGCAGTGATGGAGGGGGCACCGGGGAGCTGTTTTTT
TRBJ1-2	TRBV3-1/TRBV3-2	once	TRBD1	CASSQRGPGGYTF	TGTGCCAGCAGCCAAAGGGGGCCGGGCGGCTACACCTTC
TRBJ1-3	TRBV30	-	-	CAWRTSWAGNTIYF	TGTGCCTGGAGGACTTCGTGGGCTGGAAACACCATATATTTT
TRBJ1-2	TRBV3-1/TRBV3-2	-	-	CASSQRFLGGYTF	TGTGCCAGCAGCCAAAGATTCCTCGGTGGCTACACCTTC
TRBJ1-6	TRBV19	-	-	CASSIRPASSYNSPLHF	TGTGCCAGTAGCATCCGACCGGCGAGCTCCTATAATTCACCCCTCCACTTT
TRBJ2-7	TRBV6-2/TRBV6-3	-	-	CASSYSDSSYEQYF	TGTGCCAGCAGTTACTCGGACAGCTCCTACGAGCAGTACTTC
TRBJ2-1	TRBV25-1	-	TRBD2	CASSGGLAGSYNEQFF	TGTGCCAGCAGTGGGGGACTAGCGGGATCCTACAATGAGCAGTTCTTC
TRBJ1-1	TRBV12-3/TRBV12-4	-	-	CASSFPGNTEAFF	TGTGCCAGCAGTTTCCCAGGGAACACTGAAGCTTTCTTT
TRBJ2-1	TRBV5-1	-	TRBD2	CASSTSGGDYNEQFF	TGCGCCAGCAGCACGAGCGGGGGGGACTACAATGAGCAGTTCTTC
TRBJ1-1	TRBV7-3	-	-	CASTKTGHSNTEAFF	TGTGCCAGCACCAAAACAGGACACTCGAACACTGAAGCTTTCTTT
TRBJ2-3	TRBV5-5	once	TRBD1	CASSLENRGRPGEGTDTQYF	TGTGCCAGCAGCTTGGAGAACAGGGGTCGACCGGGTGAGGGCACAGATACGCAGTATTTT
TRBJ2-7	TRBV11-2	-	TRBD1	CASSLGGMDRIYEQYF	TGTGCCAGCAGCTTAGGTGGGATGGACAGGATCTACGAGCAGTACTTC
TRBJ1-2	TRBV30	-	-	CAWSVLDGVGGYTF	TGTGCCTGGAGTGTACTGGACGGGGTGGGTGGCTACACCTTC
TRBJ1-1	TRBV5-1	-	-	CASGPGTMPTEAFF	TGCGCCAGCGGCCCCGGGACTATGCCCACTGAAGCTTTCTTT
TRBJ2-4	TRBV5-1	once	TRBD1	CASSLGQGAGIQYF	TGCGCCAGCAGCCTGGGACAGGGGGCTGGCATTCAGTACTTC
TRBJ2-3	TRBV7-9	-	-	CASSLVVGARDTQYF	TGTGCCAGCAGCTTAGTGGTGGGGGCCAGGGATACGCAGTATTTT
TRBJ2-7	TRBV24-1	-	-	CATSDPGHSYEQYF	TGTGCCACCAGTGACCCGGGTCACTCCTACGAGCAGTACTTC
TRBJ1-1	TRBV5-6	-	-	CASSSIWGTGSGAFF	TGTGCCAGCAGCTCCATATGGGGTACAGGGTCGGGAGCTTTCTTT
TRBJ1-4	TRBV11-2	few	TRBD1	CASSSDRGIGEKLFF	TGTGCCAGCAGCTCGGACAGGGGGATTGGTGAAAAACTGTTTTTT
TRBJ2-2	TRBV7-3	-	-	CASSPTVNTGELFF	TGTGCCAGCAGCCCGACAGTGAACACCGGGGAGCTGTTTTTT
TRBJ1-2	TRBV24-1	-	-	CATSETPSGGYGYTF	TGTGCCACCAGTGAAACCCCGTCGGGAGGCTATGGCTACACCTTC
TRBJ1-4	TRBV5-1	-	-	CASSLSIGTTNEKLFF	TGCGCCAGCAGCTTGAGTATCGGGACAACAAATGAAAAACTGTTTTTT
TRBJ1-2	TRBV6-1	-	-	CASSESIANYGYTF	TGTGCCAGCAGTGAGTCCATAGCTAACTATGGCTACACCTTC
TRBJ1-1	TRBV4-1	-	TRBD1	CASSHPQGAATEAFF	TGCGCCAGCAGCCACCCCCAGGGGGCAGCCACTGAAGCTTTCTTT
TRBJ2-2	TRBV27	-	TRBD2	CASSPLGLAGDTGELFF	TGTGCCAGCAGTCCCCTGGGACTAGCGGGGGACACCGGGGAGCTGTTTTTT
TRBJ1-1	TRBV3-1/TRBV3-2	-	-	CASSQPNTEAFF	TGTGCCAGCAGCCAACCGAACACTGAAGCTTTCTTT
TRBJ1-2	TRBV11-3	-	-	CASSLAAGPNYGYTF	TGTGCCAGCAGCCTAGCTGCGGGTCCTAACTATGGCTACACCTTC
TRBJ2-1	TRBV11-2	-	TRBD2	CASSSGLAGGTEQFF	TGTGCCAGCAGCTCCGGACTAGCGGGGGGGACTGAGCAGTTCTTC
TRBJ1-3	TRBV18	-	-	CASSPPGGTGNTIYF	TGTGCCAGCTCACCACCGGGGGGCACAGGGAACACCATATATTTT
TRBJ2-7	TRBV20-1	-	-	CSASLLANPREQYF	TGCAGTGCTAGTCTGCTAGCGAACCCTCGGGAGCAGTACTTC
TRBJ1-4	TRBV6-5	-	-	CASSYGGTNEKLFF	TGTGCCAGCAGTTATGGAGGAACTAATGAAAAACTGTTTTTT
TRBJ2-6	TRBV5-5	-	TRBD1	CASSFSRQGRSGANVLTF	TGTGCCAGCAGCTTTTCCCGACAGGGTCGATCTGGGGCCAACGTCCTGACTTTC
TRBJ1-1	TRBV9	-	-	CASSATPWVGGASTEAFF	TGTGCCAGCAGCGCGACCCCATGGGTGGGGGGGGCGAGCACTGAAGCTTTCTTT
TRBJ2-5	TRBV6-8	-	-	CASSAGTKQETQYF	TGTGCCAGCAGCGCCGGGACAAAACAAGAGACCCAGTACTTC
TRBJ1-1	TRBV27	-	-	CASSLMGRGGAAFF	TGTGCCAGCAGTTTAATGGGAAGAGGGGGTGCAGCTTTCTTT